The 25 T cell receptor beta chains listed next were all sequenced from one sample in a study of T cells after yellow fever vaccination. Each CDR3 protein is one row after TCRdb ran MiXCR on the 5' RACE reads. The sample has a few hundred thousand distinct CDR3 sequences, around 8.1% seen once; the top ten hold 17%. Here the sequenced sample was PBMCs, taken around 45 days after the first yellow fever vaccination. Receptors originate from a man between 18 and 29 years old who received the YFV17D yellow fever vaccine.

This clonotype came up a few times. The chain couples TRBV14 to TRBJ2-5, with D perhaps TRBD2 (6 bases). V dropped 4 bases and J dropped 1 base, with 10 bases sitting between them. Germline CDR1 and CDR2: SGHDN and FVKESK. CDR3 length equals 14 residues. As DNA, the CDR3 is TGTGCCAGCAGCCTCCAGCGGGCCCAAGAGACCCAGTACTTC. Translation gives CASSLQRAQETQYF.

On this clonotype itself: This may be a read error, as it is one base from a much larger clone. The rearrangement uses TRBV24-1 and TRBJ1-2; maybe TRBD1 (5 bases). Looked up from germline, CDR1 is KGHDR and CDR2 is SFDVKD. This CDR3 is 13 amino acids long. The V end was cut by 4 bases, the J end by 0 bases, with 5 bases between. The CDR3 nucleotides are TGTGCCACCAGTGAGGGGGCTAACTATGGCTACACCTTC. This translates into CATSEGANYGYTF.

This clonotype was seen repeatedly, ten times or more. The chain recombines TRBV12-3 or TRBV12-4 with TRBJ2-7; D ambiguous. The V and J ends lost 2 bases and 2 bases respectively, with 4 bases between them. The CDR3 is 12 residues long. The CDR3 protein is CASSLQAYEQYV. The DNA for the CDR3 is TGTGCCAGCAGTTTACAGGCCTACGAGCAGTACGTC.

The rearrangement uses TRBV10-3 and TRBJ2-3, with 10 bases identical to TRBD2. V lost 4 bases to trimming and J lost 4 bases; unmatched junction nucleotides: 8. The CDR3 has 16 residues. The germline CDR1 and CDR2 sequences are ENHRY and SYGVKD. The CDR3 is CAISVGLAVGADTQYF. CDR3 nucleotide sequence: TGTGCCATCAGTGTTGGACTAGCGGTGGGGGCAGATACGCAGTATTTT.

This chain connects TRBV10-3 to TRBJ1-1; D possibly corresponds to TRBD1 (5 bases). CDR1 is ENHRY, CDR2 SYGVKD, per germline. V lost 4 bases to trimming and J lost 1 base, with 16 bases between them. The CDR3 consists of 16 residues. The CDR3 is CAISGSGSGGNTEAFF. CDR3 nucleotides: TGTGCCATCAGTGGGTCAGGCAGCGGGGGGAACACTGAAGCTTTCTTT.

At least ten counts were recorded for this clonotype. This chain links TRBV14 with TRBJ2-7; 9 nucleotides line up with TRBD2. CDR1 SGHDN and CDR2 FVKESK come from the germline V gene. The CDR3 contains 16 residues. J lost 3 bases, V lost 0 bases, and 6 bases had no gene match. The CDR3, as DNA: TGTGCCAGCAGCCAAGACCAGGGACTAGCAGGCTACGAGCAGTACTTC. Its translation is CASSQDQGLAGYEQYF.

CDR3 nucleotides: TGTGCCAGCAGTTTCGCCAGTGGGGGCTACGAGCAGTACTTC. This translates into CASSFASGGYEQYF. The J gene is TRBJ2-7, the V gene TRBV27; D is tentatively TRBD1 or TRBD2 (5 bases each). Trimming took 3 bases from V and 3 from J, leaving 12 bases between them. CDR3 length: 14 amino acids. Germline loops: CDR1 MNHEY, CDR2 SMNVEV (reference sequence).

The V gene is TRBV19, the J gene TRBJ2-7, with D perhaps given as TRBD1 or TRBD2 (6 bases each). The CDR3 runs to 13 residues. CDR1 and CDR2 from the germline V gene are LNHDA and SQIVND (reference sequence). The V and J ends lost 7 bases and 4 bases respectively, with 14 bases between them. CDR3 sequence: CASTLGGRYEQYF. The CDR3 DNA reads TGTGCCAGTACCCTAGGGGGGAGATACGAGCAGTACTTC.

The chain couples TRBV7-2 to TRBJ1-2; the D is unclear. With 2 bases removed from V and 3 bases from J, the gap between germline ends came to 19 bases. The CDR3 sequence is 17 residues long. The germline V gene encodes CDR1 SGHTA and CDR2 FQGNSA. Here the CDR3 reads CASSLSGPTARYYGYTF. The CDR3, as DNA: TGTGCCAGCAGCTTATCGGGTCCGACGGCCCGGTACTATGGCTACACCTTC.

A few counts support this clonotype. The gene calls are TRBV20-1 and TRBJ2-1; 9 bases fit TRBD2. The CDR3 is made up of 18 amino acids. Germline V gene lookup returns CDR1 DFQATT and CDR2 SNEGSKA (reference sequence). Unmatched junction bases numbered 10, after V lost 0 bases and J lost 1 base. CDR3 sequence: CSARDLPWRGGSYNEQFF. In nucleotides, the CDR3 is TGCAGTGCTAGAGATCTCCCCTGGCGGGGGGGTTCCTACAATGAGCAGTTCTTC.

This clonotype turned up a few times. The genes are TRBV7-2 and TRBJ2-7; D possibly corresponds to TRBD2 (6 bases). This CDR3 comprises 12 residues. Germline lookup yields CDR1 SGHTA and CDR2 FQGNSA. Trimming removed 2 bases from V and 6 bases from J, with 8 bases in between. CDR3: CASSLQRAEQYF. CDR3 sequence (DNA): TGTGCCAGCAGCTTACAGCGGGCCGAGCAGTACTTC.

This clonotype was detected a few times. The chain has TRBV6-2 or TRBV6-3 and TRBJ1-5; no firm D call. The CDR3 contains 13 residues. V gave up 1 base and J gave up 4 bases, with 5 bases separating them. Germline CDR1 reads MNHEY; CDR2 reads SVGEGT. The CDR3 bases are TGTGCCAGCAGTTACTGGTGGAATCAGCCCCAGCATTTT. Its protein product is CASSYWWNQPQHF.

The genes are TRBV20-1 and TRBJ2-7; D perhaps matches TRBD2 (6 bases). This CDR3 is built from 13 residues. Trimming shortened V by 7 bases and J by 1 base, and 14 bases separated the two germline ends. The germline V gene has CDR1 DFQATT and CDR2 SNEGSKA (reference sequence). This chain's CDR3 is CSGRDFRSYEQYF. As DNA, the CDR3 is TGCAGTGGCCGGGACTTCCGATCCTACGAGCAGTACTTC.

This clonotype was recorded a few times. The rearrangement links TRBV7-9 to TRBJ2-7; D unresolved. The CDR3 totals 12 residues. Looked up from germline, CDR1 is SEHNR and CDR2 is FQNEAQ (reference sequence). Between the trimmed V and J ends, which lost 2 bases and 3 bases, there was a span of 5 bases. CDR3 amino acids: CASSLFVYEQYV. The CDR3 DNA follows: TGTGCCAGCAGCTTATTCGTCTACGAGCAGTACGTC.

This sequence joins TRBV5-1 and TRBJ2-1, with 12 bases that match TRBD2. Germline loops: CDR1 SGHRS, CDR2 YFSETQ. CDR3 size: 15 residues. The J segment lost 7 bases and the V segment lost 4 bases, leaving 6 bases of the junction unmatched. For the CDR3, the DNA is TGCGCCAGCAGCGACCTAGCGGGGGGGGGAAATGAGCAGTTCTTC. Amino acid sequence: CASSDLAGGGNEQFF.

This clonotype appeared a few times. The chain combines TRBV5-1 with TRBJ2-7; D possibly corresponds to TRBD1 (6 bases). V lost 4 bases and J lost 2, with 13 bases in between. Germline lookup yields CDR1 SGHRS and CDR2 YFSETQ. The CDR3 sequence is 14 residues long. The CDR3, as DNA: TGCGCCAGCAGCCTCGACAGGTTTCCCTACGAGCAGTACGTC. It specifies CASSLDRFPYEQYV.

This clonotype was counted only a few times. The chain couples TRBV28 to TRBJ2-1; 9 bases align to TRBD1. This CDR3 is built from 15 residues. The germline CDR1 and CDR2 sequences are MDHEN and SYDVKM. The V and J ends lost 4 bases and 6 bases, in that order; junction bases with no gene match: 7. Written as DNA, the CDR3 is TGTGCCAGCAGTTCCCCGGGACAGGGTAGCAATGAGCAGTTCTTC. This codes for CASSSPGQGSNEQFF.

In its sample, this clonotype was seen many times. This chain uses TRBV14 with TRBJ1-2; the D is unclear. Trimming stripped 3 bases from V and 4 bases from J, with 9 bases between. This CDR3 region has 13 residues. Germline V CDR1 and CDR2: SGHDN, FVKESK. CDR3 sequence reads: CASSHGPTYGYTF. The CDR3 region has the DNA TGTGCCAGCAGCCACGGACCGACCTATGGCTACACCTTC.

The rearrangement links TRBV5-1 to TRBJ2-1; D is possibly TRBD1 (5 bases). This CDR3 has 14 amino acids. The V end was cut by 2 bases, the J end by 3 bases, with 9 bases between. The germline CDR1 and CDR2 sequences are SGHRS and YFSETQ. The CDR3 spells CASSFRTFYNEQFF. Here the CDR3 DNA reads TGCGCCAGCAGCTTCAGGACATTCTACAATGAGCAGTTCTTC.

In its sample, this clonotype was seen a few times. The rearrangement links TRBV27 to TRBJ2-3; tentative D call: TRBD2 (6 bases). V lost 7 bases and J 5 bases, leaving 10 bases between the germline ends. Germline loops: CDR1 MNHEY, CDR2 SMNVEV (reference sequence). This CDR3 comprises 12 residues. CDR3 region: CASKTEGDTQYF. For the CDR3, the DNA is TGTGCCAGCAAAACGGAGGGAGATACGCAGTATTTT.

This clonotype has just a few counts. This chain joins TRBV6-1 and TRBJ2-2, with 7 bases that match TRBD1. This CDR3 is built from 13 residues. The germline V gene encodes CDR1 MNHNS and CDR2 SASEGT. The J segment lost 7 bases and the V segment lost 5 bases, leaving 4 bases of the junction unmatched. CDR3 sequence reads: CASSRTGGGELFF. CDR3 in DNA: TGTGCCAGCAGTAGGACAGGTGGCGGGGAGCTGTTTTTT.

This clonotype was picked up a small number of times. The rearrangement uses TRBV4-2 and TRBJ2-3, with D maybe TRBD1 (7 bases). This CDR3 region has 16 residues. The germline CDR1 and CDR2 sequences are LGHNA and YNFKEQ. The V end was cut by 1 base, the J end by 3 bases, with 14 bases between. Here the CDR3 reads CASSQAGGIDTDTQYF. The DNA for the CDR3 is TGTGCCAGCAGCCAAGCAGGGGGGATTGATACAGATACGCAGTATTTT.

This clonotype was observed a handful of times. The rearrangement uses TRBV14 and TRBJ1-6; D gene unclear. The length of the CDR3 is 15 residues. CDR1 is SGHDN, CDR2 FVKESK, per germline. V dropped 1 base and J dropped 8 bases, with 12 bases sitting between them. The CDR3 DNA follows: TGTGCCAGCAGCCAAGTCGGGAAGGGCGATTCACCCCTCCACTTT. This gives the protein CASSQVGKGDSPLHF.

This clonotype was seen more than once but under ten times. The rearrangement joins TRBV4-1 to TRBJ2-1, with 9 bases aligning to TRBD2. V was clipped by 0 bases and J by 7 bases; unmatched bases: 7. This CDR3 contains 16 residues. The V gene's germline CDR1 is MGHRA and CDR2 YSYEKL. The CDR3 region is CASSQEFGGGANEQFF. CDR3 DNA sequence: TGCGCCAGCAGCCAAGAATTCGGCGGGGGGGCGAATGAGCAGTTCTTC.

This chain connects TRBV4-3 to TRBJ2-7, with D possibly being TRBD2 (5 bases). CDR3 length: 13 amino acids. Germline V gene lookup returns CDR1 LGHNA and CDR2 YSLEER. V was clipped by 1 base and J by 3 bases, with 7 bases between them. This CDR3 is CASSQASGYEQYF. DNA for the CDR3: TGCGCCAGCAGCCAAGCAAGCGGCTACGAGCAGTACTTC.